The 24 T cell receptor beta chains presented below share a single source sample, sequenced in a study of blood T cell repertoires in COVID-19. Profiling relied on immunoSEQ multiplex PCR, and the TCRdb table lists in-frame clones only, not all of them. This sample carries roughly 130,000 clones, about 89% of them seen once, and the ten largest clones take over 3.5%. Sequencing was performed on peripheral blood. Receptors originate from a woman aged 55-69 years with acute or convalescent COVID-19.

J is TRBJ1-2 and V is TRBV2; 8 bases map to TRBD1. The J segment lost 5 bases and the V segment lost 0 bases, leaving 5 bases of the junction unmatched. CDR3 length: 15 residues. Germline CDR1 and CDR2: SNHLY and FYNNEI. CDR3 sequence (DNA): TGTGCCAGCAGTGAAGCAGAGGACAGGGTGTATGGCTACACCTTC. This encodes CASSEAEDRVYGYTF.

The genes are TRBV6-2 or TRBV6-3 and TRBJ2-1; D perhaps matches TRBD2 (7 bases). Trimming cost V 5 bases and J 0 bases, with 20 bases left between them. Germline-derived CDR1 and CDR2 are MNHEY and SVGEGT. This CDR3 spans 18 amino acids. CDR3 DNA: TGTGCCAGCAGTCCACGCTACGGGGGGCTGGGCTCCTACAATGAGCAGTTCTTC. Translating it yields CASSPRYGGLGSYNEQFF.

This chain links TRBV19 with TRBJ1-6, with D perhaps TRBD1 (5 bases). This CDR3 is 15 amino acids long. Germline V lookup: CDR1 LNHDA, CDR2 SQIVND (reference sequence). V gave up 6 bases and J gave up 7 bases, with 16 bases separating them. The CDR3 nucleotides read TGTGCCAGTAGCCCGCTGGAGGGGTTAAATTCACCCCTCCACTTT. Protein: CASSPLEGLNSPLHF.

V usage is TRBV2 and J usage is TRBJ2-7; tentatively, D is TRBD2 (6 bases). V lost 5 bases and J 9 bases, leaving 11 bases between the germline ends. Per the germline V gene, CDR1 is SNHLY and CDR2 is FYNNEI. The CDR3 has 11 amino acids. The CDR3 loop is CASSLGGAQYF. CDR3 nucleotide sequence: TGTGCCAGCAGTCTCGGCGGGGCGCAGTACTTC.

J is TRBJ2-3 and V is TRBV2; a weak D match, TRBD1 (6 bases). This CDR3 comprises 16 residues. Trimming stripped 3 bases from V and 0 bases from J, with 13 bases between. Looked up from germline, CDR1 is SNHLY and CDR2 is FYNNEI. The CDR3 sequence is CASSDVGAPSTDTQYF. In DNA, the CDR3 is TGTGCCAGCAGTGACGTGGGGGCGCCTAGCACAGATACGCAGTATTTT.

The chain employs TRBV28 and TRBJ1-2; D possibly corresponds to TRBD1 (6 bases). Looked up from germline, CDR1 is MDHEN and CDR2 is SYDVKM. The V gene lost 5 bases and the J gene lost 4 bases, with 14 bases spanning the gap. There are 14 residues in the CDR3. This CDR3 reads CASSPGQPLYGYTF. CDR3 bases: TGTGCCAGCAGTCCCGGACAGCCTCTCTATGGCTACACCTTC.

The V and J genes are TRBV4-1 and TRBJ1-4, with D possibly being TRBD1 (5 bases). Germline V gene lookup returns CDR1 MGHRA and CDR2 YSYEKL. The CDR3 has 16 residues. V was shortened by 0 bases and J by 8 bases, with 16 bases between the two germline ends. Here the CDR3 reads CASSQDIGRTSEKLFF. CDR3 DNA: TGCGCCAGCAGCCAAGATATCGGGAGGACATCGGAAAAACTGTTTTTT.

In nucleotides, the CDR3 is TGTGCCAACCCATTACTAGCGGGAGGGCCTGGTGAGCAGTACGTC. Residues: CANPLLAGGPGEQYV. The V call is TRBV7-3, the J call TRBJ2-7, with 13 nucleotides matching TRBD2. This CDR3 has 15 residues. The junction had 13 bases not matched to a gene; V was cut back by 10 bases and J by 7 bases. The germline V gene has CDR1 SGHTA and CDR2 FQGTGA.

The CDR3 DNA follows: TGTGCCAGCAGCCTCTCCCCTACAGGGGGCACTGAAGCTTTCTTT. Amino acid sequence: CASSLSPTGGTEAFF. V usage is TRBV7-2 and J usage is TRBJ1-1; 8 nucleotides align to TRBD1. Germline assignment: CDR1 SGHTA and CDR2 FQGNSA. This CDR3 spans 15 amino acids. J gave up 4 bases and V 5 bases, and 9 bases lay outside the gene matches.

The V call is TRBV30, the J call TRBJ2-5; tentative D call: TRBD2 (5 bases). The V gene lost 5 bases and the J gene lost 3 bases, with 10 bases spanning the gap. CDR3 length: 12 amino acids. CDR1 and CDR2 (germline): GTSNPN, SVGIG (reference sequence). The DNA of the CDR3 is TGTGCCTGGGGACTCATCGAAGAGACCCAGTACTTC. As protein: CAWGLIEETQYF.

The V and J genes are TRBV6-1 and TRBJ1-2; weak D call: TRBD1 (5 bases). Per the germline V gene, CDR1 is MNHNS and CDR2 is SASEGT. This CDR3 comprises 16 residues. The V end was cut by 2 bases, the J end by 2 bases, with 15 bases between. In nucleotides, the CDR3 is TGTGCCAGCAGTGAACCAGGGAGGCCGGGCAACTATGGCTACACCTTC. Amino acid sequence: CASSEPGRPGNYGYTF.

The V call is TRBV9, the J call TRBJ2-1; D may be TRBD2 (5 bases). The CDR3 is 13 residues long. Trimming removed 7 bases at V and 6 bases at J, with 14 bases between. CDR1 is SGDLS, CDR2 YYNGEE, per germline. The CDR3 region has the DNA TGTGCCAGCGCTGGAGGCTTGTCCAATGAGCAGTTCTTC. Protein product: CASAGGLSNEQFF.

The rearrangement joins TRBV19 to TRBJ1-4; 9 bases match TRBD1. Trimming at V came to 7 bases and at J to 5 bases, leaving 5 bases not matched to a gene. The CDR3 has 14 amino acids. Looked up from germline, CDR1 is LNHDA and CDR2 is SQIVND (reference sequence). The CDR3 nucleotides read TGTGCCAGTAAACTACAGGGGGCGAATGAAAAACTGTTTTTT. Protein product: CASKLQGANEKLFF.

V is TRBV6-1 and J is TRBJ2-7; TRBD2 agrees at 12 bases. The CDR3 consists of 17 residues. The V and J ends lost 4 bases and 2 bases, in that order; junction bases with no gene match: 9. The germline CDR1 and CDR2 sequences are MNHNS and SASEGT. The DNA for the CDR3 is TGTGCCAGCAGTGCCGGGGGACTAGCGGGTGAGCCCTACGAGCAGTACGTC. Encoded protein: CASSAGGLAGEPYEQYV.

The DNA of the CDR3 is TGTGCCTCCCGCTCTGGGGCCAACGTCCTGACTTTC. The encoded protein is CASRSGANVLTF. The genes are TRBV25-1 and TRBJ2-6; no reliable D call. Trimming shortened V by 11 bases and J by 0 bases, and 5 bases separated the two germline ends. This CDR3 region has 12 residues. Per the germline V gene, CDR1 is MGHDK and CDR2 is SYGVNS.

Here the CDR3 DNA reads TGTGCCAGCAGCTTGGAACAGGCATCCTATGGCTACACCTTC. Amino acid sequence: CASSLEQASYGYTF. The J gene is TRBJ1-2, the V gene TRBV5-4; tentatively, D is TRBD1 (5 bases). This CDR3 has 14 residues. Per germline, CDR1 SGHNT and CDR2 YYREEE (reference sequence). V shed 0 bases and J shed 4 bases, with 10 bases lying between them.

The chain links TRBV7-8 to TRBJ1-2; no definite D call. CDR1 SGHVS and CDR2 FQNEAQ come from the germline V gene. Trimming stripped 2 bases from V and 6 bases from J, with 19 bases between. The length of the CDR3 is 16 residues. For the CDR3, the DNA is TGTGCCAGCAGCTTATCCGGGTCCCTGATGGCAGATGGCTACACCTTC. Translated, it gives CASSLSGSLMADGYTF.

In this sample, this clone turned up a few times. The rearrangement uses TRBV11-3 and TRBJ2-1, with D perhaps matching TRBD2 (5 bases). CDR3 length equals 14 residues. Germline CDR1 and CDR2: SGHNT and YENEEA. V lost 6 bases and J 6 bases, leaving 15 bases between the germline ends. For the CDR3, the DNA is TGTGCCAGCAGGGGAACGGGGTTCGGCAATGAGCAGTTCTTC. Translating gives CASRGTGFGNEQFF.

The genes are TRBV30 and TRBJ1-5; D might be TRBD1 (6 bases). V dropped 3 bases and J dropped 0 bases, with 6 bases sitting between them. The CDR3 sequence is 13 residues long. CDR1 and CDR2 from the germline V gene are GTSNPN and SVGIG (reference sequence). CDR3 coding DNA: TGTGCCTGGAGAGGGGGTAGCAATCAGCCCCAGCATTTT. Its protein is CAWRGGSNQPQHF.

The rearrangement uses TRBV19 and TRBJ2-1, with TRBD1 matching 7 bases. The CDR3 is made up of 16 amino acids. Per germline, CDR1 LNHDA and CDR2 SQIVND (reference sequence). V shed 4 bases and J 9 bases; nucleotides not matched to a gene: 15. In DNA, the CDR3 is TGTGCCAGTAGTACAACTGGACAGGCGGTTTACTCTGAGCAGTTCTTC. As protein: CASSTTGQAVYSEQFF.

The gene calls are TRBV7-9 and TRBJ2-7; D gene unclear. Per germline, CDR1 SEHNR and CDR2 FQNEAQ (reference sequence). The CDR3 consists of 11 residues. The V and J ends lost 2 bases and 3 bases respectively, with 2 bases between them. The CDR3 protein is CASSLYYEQYF. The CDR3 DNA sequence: TGTGCCAGCAGCTTATACTACGAGCAGTACTTC.

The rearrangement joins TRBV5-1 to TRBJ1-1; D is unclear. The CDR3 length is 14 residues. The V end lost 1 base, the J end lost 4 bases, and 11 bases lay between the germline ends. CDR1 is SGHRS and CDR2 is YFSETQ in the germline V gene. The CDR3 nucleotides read TGCGCCAGCAGCTTGAGCGGCGAGAGCACTGAAGCTTTCTTT. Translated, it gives CASSLSGESTEAFF.

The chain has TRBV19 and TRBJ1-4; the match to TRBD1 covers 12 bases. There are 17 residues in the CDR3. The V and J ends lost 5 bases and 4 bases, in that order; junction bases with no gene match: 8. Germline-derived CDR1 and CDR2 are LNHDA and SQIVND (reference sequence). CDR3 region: CASSPRDRGQNNEKLFF. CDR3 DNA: TGTGCCAGTAGTCCTAGGGACAGGGGGCAGAATAATGAAAAACTGTTTTTT. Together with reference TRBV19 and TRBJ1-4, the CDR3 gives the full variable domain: DGGITQSPKYLFRKEGQNVTLSCEQNLNHDAMYWYRQDPGQGLRLIYYSQIVNDFQKGDIAEGYSVSREKKESFPLTVTSAQKNPTAFYLCASSPRDRGQNNEKLFFGSGTQLSVL.

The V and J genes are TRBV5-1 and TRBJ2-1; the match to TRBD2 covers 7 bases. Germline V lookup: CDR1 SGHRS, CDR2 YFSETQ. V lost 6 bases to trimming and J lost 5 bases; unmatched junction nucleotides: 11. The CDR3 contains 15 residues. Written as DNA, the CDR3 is TGCGCCAGCACTTTGGGGGGAGGGCCTAACAATGAGCAGTTCTTC. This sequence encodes CASTLGGGPNNEQFF.